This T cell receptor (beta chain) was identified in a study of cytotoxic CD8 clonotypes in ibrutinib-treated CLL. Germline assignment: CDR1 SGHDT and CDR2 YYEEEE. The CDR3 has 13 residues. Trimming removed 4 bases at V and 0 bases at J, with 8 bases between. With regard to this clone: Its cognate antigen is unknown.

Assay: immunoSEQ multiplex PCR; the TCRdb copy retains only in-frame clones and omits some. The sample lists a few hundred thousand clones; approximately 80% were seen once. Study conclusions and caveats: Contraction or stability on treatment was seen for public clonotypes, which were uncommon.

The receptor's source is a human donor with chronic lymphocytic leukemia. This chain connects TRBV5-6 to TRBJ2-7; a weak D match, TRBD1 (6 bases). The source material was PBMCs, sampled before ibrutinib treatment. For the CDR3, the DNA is TGTGCCAGCAGCGAGGGACACTCCTACGAGCAGTACTTC. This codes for CASSEGHSYEQYF.